The subject of this entry is one T cell receptor beta chain. Diagnostic criteria for definite or probable disease, in their recently defined form, were met by the patients with Susac syndrome. The data are from a study of CD8 T cells in Susac syndrome. The ends were cut back, 4 bases at V and 1 base at J, with 15 bases in the middle. Looked up from germline, CDR1 is SGHTA and CDR2 is FQGNSA. The CDR3 length is 16 residues. The RNA, about 0.45 to 1 ug, was put through reverse transcription using random hexamers. Each CDR3 protein is one row after TCRdb ran MiXCR on the immunoSEQ multiplex PCR reads. The table lists hundreds of thousands of distinct CDR3 sequences, 94% of them singletons.

The receptor's source is a human donor with Susac syndrome. Sequenced sample: CD4+ T cells from PBMCs. This chain connects TRBV7-2 to TRBJ2-3; a weak D match, TRBD1 (6 bases). The CDR3 nucleotides read TGTGCCAGCAGCTCCCTTGGGGGCCGTCGCACAGATACGCAGTATTTT. It codes for CASSSLGGRRTDTQYF.